This TCR beta chain emerged from a study of T cells of healthy individuals. From the 5' RACE reads, TCRdb called clonotypes with MiXCR, one entry per CDR3 protein. The sample includes around 80,000 distinct CDR3 sequences, about 5.5% of them seen just once. Trimming cost V 1 base and J 6 bases, with 4 bases left between them. The CDR3 runs to 12 residues. Germline lookup yields CDR1 SGHTA and CDR2 FQGNSA. The J gene is TRBJ2-4, the V gene TRBV7-2; no definite D call. The receptor comes from a female donor in good health. The CDR3 is CASSLDGNIQYF. Here the CDR3 DNA reads TGTGCCAGCAGCTTAGACGGAAACATTCAGTACTTC.